This T cell receptor (beta chain) was observed in a study of blood T cells in healthy people across ages. Per sample, a minimum of 6 million PBMCs were isolated. The count of this clonotype is one. Its antigen is unidentified. Study results and limitations: Naive CD4+ cell counts and diversity both ran higher in long-lived than in aged donors. Roughly linear declines in TCR beta diversity per million T cells occurred with age.

A second roughly 7 to 11 cycle PCR used barcoded and J-beta primers. TCRdb reprocessed the 5' RACE reads with MiXCR, giving one entry per CDR3 protein. Among around 1,600,000 distinct CDR3 sequences listed, less than 45% were seen once. The CDR3 has 15 amino acids. V lost 5 bases, J lost 5 bases, and 18 bases lay in between. In germline, CDR1 is MRHNA, CDR2 SNTAGT. The genes are TRBV6-4 and TRBJ2-5, with D unclear. The sequence derives from a woman between 18 and 30 years old in good health. Sequenced input: blood. The CDR3 here is CASSTAFRPLETQYF. CDR3 DNA: TGTGCCAGCAGTACCGCCTTCCGGCCCCTGGAGACCCAGTACTTC.